A selection of T cell receptor beta chains follows, all from one sample in a study of blood T cell repertoires in COVID-19. Here immunoSEQ multiplex PCR was the method, and the copy in TCRdb shows in-frame clones only, minus some. Of some 120,000 clones in the sample, around four fifths were seen once. Material: peripheral blood. The receptors stem from a human donor in a cohort sampled during active COVID-19. Both conserved end residues are part of each CDR3. The order of the fields is V gene, J gene, clone size, D gene, CDR3 protein, CDR3 DNA. A D gene is named only where the DNA matches it firmly. Clone size is stated in some rows and not others, as once, few, many or a class when expanded.

TRBV6-5,TRBJ2-7,NA,NA,CASSFEESSYEQYF,TGTGCCAGCAGCTTTGAGGAGAGCTCCTACGAGCAGTACTTC
TRBV18,TRBJ1-3,NA,NA,CASSPPRQTSGNTIYF,TGTGCCAGCTCACCACCCCGCCAAACATCTGGAAACACCATATATTTT
TRBV4-3,TRBJ1-2,NA,TRBD1,CASSHVTGTDNYGYTF,TGCGCCAGCAGCCACGTAACCGGGACAGATAACTATGGCTACACCTTC
TRBV28,TRBJ1-2,NA,NA,CASSLADTNYGYTF,TGTGCCAGCAGTTTAGCGGACACTAACTATGGCTACACCTTC
TRBV10-3,TRBJ1-1,NA,NA,CAIRLTHNTEAFF,TGTGCCATCAGACTAACGCACAACACTGAAGCTTTCTTT
TRBV30,TRBJ1-2,NA,NA,CAWSHQPSYGYTF,TGTGCCTGGAGTCATCAACCCAGCTATGGCTACACCTTC
TRBV7-2,TRBJ2-7,NA,TRBD1,CASSYRGSYEQYF,TGTGCCAGCAGCTACAGGGGATCCTACGAGCAGTACTTC
TRBV28,TRBJ2-7,few,TRBD1,CASSPPGTGGPYEQYF,TGTGCCAGCAGCCCGCCCGGGACAGGGGGACCCTACGAGCAGTACTTC
TRBV6-5,TRBJ2-7,once,TRBD1,CASSRDRVMGVQYF,TGTGCCAGCAGCCGGGACAGGGTCATGGGGGTGCAGTACTTC
TRBV18,TRBJ1-2,NA,NA,CASSPAATNYGYTF,TGTGCCAGCTCACCGGCGGCGACTAACTATGGCTACACCTTC
TRBV28,TRBJ1-2,NA,NA,CASTGTLVYGYTF,TGTGCCTCAACCGGGACTCTTGTCTATGGCTACACCTTC
TRBV25-1,TRBJ1-6,NA,NA,CASSEGASYNSPLHF,TGTGCCAGCAGTGAAGGGGCCAGCTATAACTCACCCCTCCACTTT